The clone carrying this T cell receptor (beta chain) was detected a few times. Its antigen is as yet unknown. Treatment described: about 20 received Ad26.COV2.S at low or high dose, single or two shots; 5 received placebo; per-sample allocation not given. On day 63 after the first injection, vaccine and placebo recipients gave samples. Spike of the Wuhan-strain SARS-CoV-2 was expressed by an Ad26 vector, which formed the vaccine. In germline, CDR1 is SGHAT, CDR2 FQNNGV. V shed 4 bases and J 1 base; nucleotides not matched to a gene: 4. The CDR3 is 15 residues long. The repertoire was sequenced with immunoSEQ multiplex PCR; TCRdb's copy has only in-frame clones and lacks some. In the table there are about 350,000 clones, 86% of which are singletons. This sample is part of a study of Ad26.COV2.S vaccination and SARS-CoV-2 variants. At the level of the study: Doses of Ad26.COV2.S were injected into muscle once or twice, 56 days apart.

Study-level results: Researchers reported similar non-spike TCR breadth in vaccine and placebo recipients. Reportedly, spike-specific CD8+ and CD4+ T cell responses achieved substantial breadth once vaccination had taken place.

This sample comprised peripheral blood, obtained in a trial of Ad26.COV2.S vaccine versus placebo. The rearrangement joins TRBV11-2 to TRBJ2-5; 9 bases are shared with TRBD1. This receptor was obtained from a person between 18 and 59 years old who received the Ad26.COV2.S COVID-19 vaccine or a placebo. CDR3 residues: CASSYSTGGQETQYF. The CDR3 DNA reads as TGTGCCAGCAGCTACTCGACAGGGGGCCAAGAGACCCAGTACTTC.